The 16 T cell receptor beta chains below were found in one sample sequenced in a study of blood T cell repertoires in COVID-19. The protocol was immunoSEQ multiplex PCR, while the TCRdb copy is restricted to in-frame clones and leaves out a portion. The data contain over 200,000 clones, roughly 85% of them singletons. Sequenced input: peripheral blood. The receptors shown here come from a man aged 25 to 40 who had recovered from COVID-19.

The chain employs TRBV9 and TRBJ1-4; D perhaps matches TRBD1 (6 bases). The CDR3 covers 15 residues. Trimming removed 0 bases at V and 6 bases at J, with 12 bases between. Germline-derived CDR1 and CDR2 are SGDLS and YYNGEE. CDR3 residues: CASSVGARQDEKLFF. CDR3 DNA: TGTGCCAGCAGCGTAGGAGCGAGACAGGATGAAAAACTGTTTTTT. Based on the CDR3 plus reference TRBV9 and TRBJ1-4, the full variable domain is DSGVTQTPKHLITATGQRVTLRCSPRSGDLSVYWYQQSLDQGLQFLIQYYNGEERAKGNILERFSAQQFPDLHSELNLSSLELGDSALYFCASSVGARQDEKLFFGSGTQLSVL.

The J gene is TRBJ1-5, the V gene TRBV15; D is uncertain. This CDR3 is built from 13 residues. V was cut by 3 bases and J by 8 bases, with 11 bases left in between. Germline V gene lookup returns CDR1 LNHNV and CDR2 YYDKDF (reference sequence). The CDR3 reads CATSSSDREPQHF. The CDR3 DNA reads TGTGCCACCAGCAGCAGTGACCGGGAGCCCCAGCATTTT.

This clone appeared once. The chain is built from TRBV9 and TRBJ1-3; D call uncertain. The V gene's germline CDR1 is SGDLS and CDR2 YYNGEE. V lost 0 bases and J 4 bases, leaving 11 bases between the germline ends. The CDR3 loop spans 15 amino acids. CDR3 region: CASSVGRENGNTIYF. The CDR3 region has the DNA TGTGCCAGCAGCGTAGGGAGGGAGAACGGAAACACCATATATTTT.

The rearrangement joins TRBV18 to TRBJ1-2; 12 bases are a match to TRBD1. V lost 3 bases and J lost 7; bases outside the gene matches: 9. CDR1 and CDR2 from the germline V gene are KGHSH and LQKENI. CDR3 length: 16 amino acids. Here the CDR3 DNA reads TGTGCCAGCTCACCCGACCGGGACAGGGGGCGTAGTGGCTACACCTTC. Translated: CASSPDRDRGRSGYTF.

The chain uses TRBV6-2 or TRBV6-3 and TRBJ1-5, with TRBD1 matching over 11 bases. The V segment lost 4 bases and the J segment 1 base; nucleotides outside the gene matches: 9. From germline, CDR1 is MNHEY and CDR2 SVGEGT. The CDR3 consists of 18 residues. The CDR3 loop reads CASSSPGTGGLSNQPQHF. Written as DNA, the CDR3 is TGTGCCAGCAGTTCCCCAGGGACAGGGGGTCTGAGCAATCAGCCCCAGCATTTT.

This clone was picked up one time. This chain joins TRBV24-1 and TRBJ1-5, with 8 nucleotides matching TRBD1. V shed 4 bases and J 7 bases; nucleotides not matched to a gene: 8. Germline V gene lookup returns CDR1 KGHDR and CDR2 SFDVKD. The CDR3 is 15 amino acids. The CDR3 protein is CATSDHGQGGQPQHF. CDR3 bases: TGTGCCACCAGTGACCATGGACAGGGTGGGCAGCCCCAGCATTTT.

The rearrangement uses TRBV15 and TRBJ1-5; TRBD1 is a possible D gene (6 bases). Germline assignment: CDR1 LNHNV and CDR2 YYDKDF (reference sequence). The CDR3 covers 17 residues. Trimming removed 0 bases from V and 8 bases from J, with 20 bases in between. The CDR3 coding sequence is TGTGCCACCAGCAGAGATCCGGCAGGGGCTGCCCGGGAGCCCCAGCATTTT. Protein product: CATSRDPAGAAREPQHF. Together with reference TRBV15 and TRBJ1-5, the CDR3 gives the full variable domain: DAMVIQNPRYQVTQFGKPVTLSCSQTLNHNVMYWYQQKSSQAPKLLFHYYDKDFNNEADTPDNFQSRRPNTSFCFLDIRSPGLGDTAMYLCATSRDPAGAAREPQHFGDGTRLSIL.

This clone occurred a few times. The V gene is TRBV29-1, the J gene TRBJ1-3; 10 bases line up with TRBD1. V lost 6 bases to trimming and J lost 0 bases; unmatched junction nucleotides: 5. The germline V gene encodes CDR1 SQVTM and CDR2 ANQGSEA. The CDR3 runs to 15 residues. CDR3: CSVEGQGNSGNTIYF. As DNA, the CDR3 is TGCAGCGTCGAGGGACAGGGGAACTCTGGAAACACCATATATTTT.

The chain uses TRBV19 and TRBJ2-2; 7 nucleotides match TRBD1. The length of the CDR3 is 16 residues. Germline assignment: CDR1 LNHDA and CDR2 SQIVND (reference sequence). The junction had 10 bases not matched to a gene; V was cut back by 7 bases and J by 2 bases. This CDR3 is CASIYRGGSNTGELFF. In DNA, the CDR3 is TGTGCCAGTATCTACAGGGGTGGTTCAAACACCGGGGAGCTGTTTTTT.

The V gene is TRBV10-3, the J gene TRBJ1-1, with D possibly matching TRBD1 (5 bases). V was trimmed by 0 bases and J by 8 bases, leaving 13 bases between them. The CDR3 loop spans 14 amino acids. CDR1 is ENHRY and CDR2 is SYGVKD in the germline V gene. The CDR3 here is CAISESMWSGEAFF. CDR3 coding DNA: TGTGCCATCAGTGAGTCGATGTGGTCAGGGGAAGCTTTCTTT.

V is TRBV29-1 and J is TRBJ1-4; perhaps TRBD1 as D (6 bases). Trimming left V 6 bases short and J 8 bases short, with 22 bases between. From germline, CDR1 is SQVTM and CDR2 ANQGSEA. The CDR3 consists of 15 residues. In DNA form, the CDR3 reads TGCAGCGTACGAGTTCAGGCAGGGGTCGCCGAAAAACTGTTTTTT. Amino acid sequence: CSVRVQAGVAEKLFF. The entire variable domain, with the rest obtained from reference TRBV29-1 and TRBJ1-4, is as follows: SAVISQKPSRDICQRGTSLTIQCQVDSQVTMMFWYRQQPGQSLTLIATANQGSEATYESGFVIDKFPISRPNLTFSTLTVSNMSPEDSSIYLCSVRVQAGVAEKLFFGSGTQLSVL.

This clone was picked up a small number of times. CDR3 amino acids: CASSLQGNDNYGYTF. In nucleotides, the CDR3 is TGTGCCAGCAGCCTTCAGGGTAACGATAACTATGGCTACACCTTC. The chain links TRBV11-2 to TRBJ1-2, with D possibly TRBD1 on 5 matching bases. The CDR3 is made up of 15 amino acids. Trimming removed 5 bases from V and 1 base from J, with 14 bases in between. Germline V lookup: CDR1 SGHAT, CDR2 FQNNGV.

V is TRBV5-1 and J is TRBJ1-5; no reliable D call. Germline CDR1 SGHRS, CDR2 YFSETQ. The CDR3 has 15 amino acids. V was pared by 4 bases and J by 1 base, with 12 bases between. DNA of the CDR3: TGCGCCAGCAGCCCAACAGCTCGGAGCAATCAGCCCCAGCATTTT. As protein: CASSPTARSNQPQHF.

This clone was detected a few times. V is TRBV2 and J is TRBJ1-2; TRBD1 might be the D (6 bases). The ends were cut back, 6 bases at V and 8 bases at J, with 19 bases in the middle. This CDR3 is 14 amino acids long. Germline assignment: CDR1 SNHLY and CDR2 FYNNEI. Here the CDR3 DNA reads TGTGCCAGCAGGAGCCCGGGACAATACCTAGGCTACACCTTC. Residues: CASRSPGQYLGYTF. The full variable domain, rest sourced from reference TRBV2 and TRBJ1-2, is EPEVTQTPSHQVTQMGQEVILRCVPISNHLYFYWYRQILGQKVEFLVSFYNNEISEKSEIFDDQFSVERPDGSNFTLKIRSTKLEDSAMYFCASRSPGQYLGYTFGSGTRLTVV.

The genes are TRBV7-2 and TRBJ2-3; D is ambiguous. In germline, CDR1 is SGHTA, CDR2 FQGNSA. Trimming took 1 base from V and 0 from J, leaving 14 bases between them. This CDR3 region has 17 residues. The CDR3 DNA reads TGTGCCAGCAGCTTAGGCGGTATGTTCTCTAGCACAGATACGCAGTATTTT. Translated, it gives CASSLGGMFSSTDTQYF.

The gene calls are TRBV10-2 and TRBJ1-3; D gene ambiguous. Trimming pared 4 bases from V and 4 bases from J, leaving 11 bases between. The CDR3 runs 14 residues. The germline V gene has CDR1 WSHSY and CDR2 SAAADI. CDR3 coding DNA: TGCGCCAGCAGTGTGGGAGGGATCGGAAACACCATATATTTT. Translating gives CASSVGGIGNTIYF.